Below, 8 T cell receptor beta chains from the same sample are listed, as sequenced in a study of cytomegalovirus exposure and HLA in healthy donors. Assay: immunoSEQ multiplex PCR; the TCRdb copy retains only in-frame clones and omits some. The sample holds a few hundred thousand clones, over 80% seen once. The sequenced sample was PBMCs. The receptors come from a woman aged 18-35 years in good health and CMV-seronegative.

The chain joins TRBV18 to TRBJ1-2; a weak D match, TRBD1 (5 bases). From germline, CDR1 is KGHSH and CDR2 LQKENI. The length of the CDR3 is 15 residues. The V and J ends lost 0 bases and 7 bases respectively, with 15 bases between them. CDR3 residues: CASSPPPSGEGGYTF. The CDR3 DNA reads TGTGCCAGCTCACCACCACCCTCGGGGGAAGGTGGCTACACCTTC.

The rearrangement links TRBV28 to TRBJ1-3, with D tentatively TRBD1 (6 bases). Trimming took off 7 bases at V and 0 bases at J, with 13 bases between the two ends. There are 15 residues in the CDR3. CDR1 is MDHEN and CDR2 is SYDVKM in the germline V gene. Here the CDR3 DNA reads TGTGCCAGCACACGAGGGGGTCTCTCTGGAAACACCATATATTTT. Its translation: CASTRGGLSGNTIYF.

The chain carries TRBV7-2 and TRBJ1-3; D is perhaps TRBD1 (5 bases). This CDR3 spans 18 amino acids. Trimming removed 1 base at V and 4 bases at J, with 20 bases between. Germline CDR1 reads SGHTA; CDR2 reads FQGNSA. The CDR3 DNA is TGTGCCAGCAGCTTAGTGGGGTTTGGGCAGGGCCCCGGAAACACCATATATTTT. This gives the protein CASSLVGFGQGPGNTIYF.

V is TRBV6-4 and J is TRBJ1-2; 7 bases fit TRBD1. Germline lookup yields CDR1 MRHNA and CDR2 SNTAGT. V was clipped by 6 bases and J by 7 bases; unmatched bases: 8. The CDR3 loop spans 13 amino acids. The CDR3 region has the DNA TGTGCCAGCAGGGCGGACAGGTACGGTGGCTACACCTTC. Its protein is CASRADRYGGYTF.

V and J are TRBV7-9 and TRBJ2-5; possible D gene TRBD1, 6 bases. Germline CDR1 and CDR2: SEHNR and FQNEAQ (reference sequence). Trimming pared 5 bases from V and 2 bases from J, leaving 12 bases between. CDR3 length: 14 amino acids. Written as DNA, the CDR3 is TGTGCCAGCAGCCTAAGGACAGCTCAAGAGACCCAGTACTTC. Its protein product is CASSLRTAQETQYF.

The rearrangement uses TRBV19 and TRBJ1-5; D perhaps matches TRBD1 (6 bases). V was pared by 8 bases and J by 7 bases, with 15 bases between. The CDR3 spans 13 residues. Germline V lookup: CDR1 LNHDA, CDR2 SQIVND (reference sequence). CDR3 region: CASEQGGGQPQHF. In nucleotides, the CDR3 is TGTGCCAGTGAACAAGGGGGGGGCCAGCCCCAGCATTTT.

The genes are TRBV27 and TRBJ1-4; the D gene is possibly TRBD1 (5 bases). V lost 2 bases and J lost 11, with 12 bases in between. The CDR3 is 13 amino acids. CDR1 MNHEY and CDR2 SMNVEV come from the germline V gene (reference sequence). The CDR3 here is CASSLSADSKLFF. CDR3 nucleotide sequence: TGTGCCAGCAGTTTAAGCGCAGACAGCAAACTGTTTTTT.

This clone was counted between two and nine times. The chain carries TRBV11-1 and TRBJ1-3; weak D call: TRBD1 (6 bases). With 1 base removed from V and 0 bases from J, the gap between germline ends came to 19 bases. Per the germline V gene, CDR1 is SGHAT and CDR2 is FQDESV (reference sequence). The CDR3 is 19 residues long. The CDR3 here is CASSLDGGTGRLSGNTIYF. In DNA form, the CDR3 reads TGTGCCAGCAGCTTAGATGGGGGCACAGGACGCCTCTCTGGAAACACCATATATTTT.